This T cell receptor beta chain derives from a study of T cell responses to AZD1222 COVID-19 vaccine. Trimming took 4 bases from V and 7 from J, leaving 16 bases between them. The CDR3 runs 15 residues. Germline CDR1 reads MNHEY; CDR2 reads SVGAGI. Clones were read by immunoSEQ multiplex PCR, and TCRdb kept only the in-frame ones, dropping some. The data contain some 110,000 clones, roughly 91% of them seen just once; the ten biggest clones take up roughly 3.8%. The rearrangement joins TRBV6-5 to TRBJ1-4; D may be TRBD1 (6 bases). This receptor was taken from an adult who received the AZD1222 COVID-19 vaccine. The specimen was peripheral blood, collected 28 days after the second AZD1222 dose. The CDR3 bases are TGTGCCAGCAGTTCGCCTTCGGGGGCCGGTGAAAAACTGTTTTTT. Encoded protein: CASSSPSGAGEKLFF.